This record looks at one TCR beta chain sequence and its context. Its antigen is still unknown. CDR1 is MNHEY, CDR2 SVGEGT, per germline. The CDR3 contains 14 residues. Trimming shortened V by 5 bases and J by 4 bases, and 15 bases separated the two germline ends. The sample comes from a study of blood T cells in healthy people across ages. Study-wide results and caveats: Percentage of naive T cells showed a strong correlation with TCR beta diversity.

Primed by a sample-barcoded 5' primer and a J-beta primer mix, a second PCR proceeded for about 7 to 12 cycles. Every single cDNA molecule received a tag from a template-switch adaptor with 12 random nucleotides. Each CDR3 protein gets one entry after TCRdb re-called the 5' RACE reads with MiXCR. The repertoire has over a million distinct CDR3 sequences, around 25% of them found once; the top ten carry around 0.75%. The same data also contributed to another study, on T cells of mothers and their children. That study adds: Six children, together with their three healthy Caucasian mothers, made up the donors.

The TCR was taken from a girl under 10 years old in good health. Specimen: blood. This chain links TRBV6-2 or TRBV6-3 with TRBJ2-7, with a possible D match to TRBD2 (6 bases). CDR3 DNA sequence: TGTGCCAGCAGTCCCCGGGACGGGAGATACGAGCAGTACTTC. This gives the protein CASSPRDGRYEQYF.